These 24 T cell receptor beta chains share one sample of origin, sequenced in a study of shared clonotypes between healthy human individuals (TCRdb year 2020). Library preparation was by the immunoSEQ multiplex PCR assay. What TCRdb holds here is the immuneACCESS table cut down to in-frame rearrangements. Part of the clones is not present; checked against another copy, under half of the missing clones reflect an unresolved V gene, and the others are unexplained. The sample table holds roughly 110,000 clones, of which over 65% were seen once. Of the sample, roughly 24% falls within the top ten clones. The sample taken for sequencing was memory CD8+ T cells sorted from blood. The meaning of the sample's cell subset or site label: CD45RO+ cells pooled with CCR7-negative TemRA cells. The receptors shown here come from a woman aged 25-40 years in good health.

The rearrangement uses TRBV6-6 and TRBJ2-7; the match to TRBD2 covers 8 bases. V lost 6 bases and J lost 3; bases outside the gene matches: 10. In germline, CDR1 is MNHNY, CDR2 SVGAGI (reference sequence). The CDR3 extends over 15 amino acids. The CDR3 DNA follows: TGTGCCAGCAGCTACCGGACTAGCCCCTACTACGAGCAGTACTTC. Protein: CASSYRTSPYYEQYF.

This clone was picked up a small number of times. V is TRBV7-2 and J is TRBJ1-1; D is perhaps TRBD1 (5 bases). There are 16 residues in the CDR3. CDR1 SGHTA and CDR2 FQGNSA come from the germline V gene. Deletions cut 2 bases from V and 1 base from J, with 14 bases between. CDR3 in amino acids: CASSLIPQGWNTEAFF. Written as DNA, the CDR3 is TGTGCCAGCAGCTTAATCCCCCAGGGATGGAACACTGAAGCTTTCTTT.

The chain couples TRBV7-9 to TRBJ2-7, with D uncertain. Germline assignment: CDR1 SEHNR and CDR2 FQNEAQ (reference sequence). V lost 5 bases and J lost 5, with 10 bases in between. The CDR3 runs to 12 residues. The CDR3 nucleotides are TGTGCCAGCAGCCCTGGGTCCCACGAGCAGTACTTC. Translation gives CASSPGSHEQYF.

V usage is TRBV11-2 and J usage is TRBJ1-2, with 8 bases identical to TRBD1. The germline CDR1 and CDR2 sequences are SGHAT and FQNNGV. Losses at the gene ends were 5 bases for V and 4 bases for J; bases not matched to a gene: 9. This CDR3 has 15 residues. This CDR3 is CASSPRTGLAYGYTF. CDR3 DNA sequence: TGTGCCAGCAGCCCGCGGACAGGGCTCGCCTATGGCTACACCTTC.

This clone turned up a few times. The rearrangement uses TRBV5-6 and TRBJ2-7; D ambiguous. From germline, CDR1 is SGHDT and CDR2 YYEEEE. Trimming left V 0 bases short and J 3 bases short, with 16 bases between. The CDR3 length is 16 residues. CDR3 in DNA: TGTGCCAGCAGCTTGGGTGGAGAGTATATGTTCTACGAGCAGTACTTC. This codes for CASSLGGEYMFYEQYF.

DNA for the CDR3: TGTGCCAGCAGCTTAGCGCAGGGCAACACTGAAGCTTTCTTT. This codes for CASSLAQGNTEAFF. The chain carries TRBV11-2 and TRBJ1-1; the D gene is possibly TRBD1 (5 bases). With 1 base removed from V and 2 bases from J, the gap between germline ends came to 8 bases. CDR3 length: 14 residues. Germline lookup yields CDR1 SGHAT and CDR2 FQNNGV. Full variable domain (outside the CDR3, taken from reference TRBV11-2 and TRBJ1-1): EAGVAQSPRYKIIEKRQSVAFWCNPISGHATLYWYQQILGQGPKLLIQFQNNGVVDDSQLPKDRFSAERLKGVDSTLKIQPAKLEDSAVYLCASSLAQGNTEAFFGQGTRLTVV.

This clone was detected a few times. V is TRBV6-1 and J is TRBJ2-3; perhaps TRBD1 as D (6 bases). The CDR3 is 13 residues long. The germline V gene has CDR1 MNHNS and CDR2 SASEGT. Trimming cost V 6 bases and J 4 bases, with 11 bases left between them. The CDR3 loop is CASRLQGPDTQYF. The CDR3 coding sequence is TGTGCCAGCAGACTACAGGGCCCAGATACGCAGTATTTT.

This clone showed up just a few times. The CDR3 DNA follows: TGTGCCAGCAGACCCCAGACAGGAATAGGGGAAAAACTGTTTTTT. Its translation is CASRPQTGIGEKLFF. The J gene is TRBJ1-4, the V gene TRBV28; D is perhaps TRBD1 (6 bases). CDR1 MDHEN and CDR2 SYDVKM come from the germline V gene. The germline V and J ends were trimmed by 6 bases and 8 bases, with 19 bases remaining between them. The CDR3 runs to 15 residues.

In its sample, this clone was seen once. The chain carries TRBV11-2 and TRBJ1-1; 7 nucleotides align to TRBD1. The CDR3 length is 18 residues. Germline V gives CDR1 SGHAT, CDR2 FQNNGV. The J segment lost 1 base and the V segment lost 0 bases, leaving 11 bases of the junction unmatched. DNA of the CDR3: TGTGCCAGCAGCTTAGATTTGGTAAGGGGACAGACGAACACTGAAGCTTTCTTT. The encoded protein is CASSLDLVRGQTNTEAFF. Looking up the rest from reference TRBV11-2 and TRBJ1-1 gives the full variable domain: EAGVAQSPRYKIIEKRQSVAFWCNPISGHATLYWYQQILGQGPKLLIQFQNNGVVDDSQLPKDRFSAERLKGVDSTLKIQPAKLEDSAVYLCASSLDLVRGQTNTEAFFGQGTRLTVV.

This clone was detected once. The chain combines TRBV10-3 with TRBJ1-5; TRBD1 is a possible D gene (6 bases). V was cut by 10 bases and J by 2 bases, with 12 bases left in between. Per germline, CDR1 ENHRY and CDR2 SYGVKD. The CDR3 spans 13 residues. CDR3 coding DNA: TGTGCCACCGGGGGGCATCGCAATCAGCCCCAGCATTTT. Translated: CATGGHRNQPQHF.

This clone was counted ten times or more. V is TRBV28 and J is TRBJ2-7, with no clear D. Germline-derived CDR1 and CDR2 are MDHEN and SYDVKM. CDR3 length: 13 residues. V shed 8 bases and J shed 2 bases, with 13 bases lying between them. This CDR3 reads CASFRDGAYEQYF. CDR3 DNA: TGTGCCAGCTTCCGCGACGGCGCCTACGAGCAGTACTTC.

This clone has a handful of counts. The J gene is TRBJ1-3, the V gene TRBV5-1; D is unresolved. The germline V and J ends were trimmed by 0 bases and 0 bases, with 7 bases remaining between them. This CDR3 has 15 amino acids. Germline values: CDR1 SGHRS, CDR2 YFSETQ. The CDR3: CASSLAGDSGNTIYF. CDR3 bases: TGCGCCAGCAGCTTGGCCGGGGACTCTGGAAACACCATATATTTT.

The chain carries TRBV4-1 and TRBJ2-7; D is unresolved. Trimming took 4 bases from V and 3 from J, leaving 10 bases between them. Germline assignment: CDR1 MGHRA and CDR2 YSYEKL. The CDR3 has 13 residues. The CDR3 sequence: CASSPLLFYEQYF. As DNA, the CDR3 is TGCGCCAGCAGCCCCCTACTTTTCTACGAGCAGTACTTC.

CDR3 sequence: CASSARQGSEKLFF. Written as DNA, the CDR3 is TGTGCCAGCAGCGCGAGACAGGGGAGTGAAAAACTGTTTTTT. The chain links TRBV9 to TRBJ1-4, with 8 bases aligning to TRBD1. The V and J ends lost 3 bases and 7 bases, in that order; junction bases with no gene match: 5. The CDR3 runs to 14 residues. Looked up from germline, CDR1 is SGDLS and CDR2 is YYNGEE.

This clone was seen a single time. The CDR3 sequence is CASSGLLALAGFTDTQYF. For the CDR3, the DNA is TGTGCCAGCAGTGGTCTGTTAGCGTTAGCGGGTTTCACAGATACGCAGTATTTT. The V and J genes are TRBV2 and TRBJ2-3; 7 bases align to TRBD2. The CDR3 spans 18 residues. Unmatched junction bases numbered 15, after V lost 4 bases and J lost 2 bases. Looked up from germline, CDR1 is SNHLY and CDR2 is FYNNEI.

The chain links TRBV28 to TRBJ2-5; 13 nucleotides agree with TRBD2. Trimming took 7 bases from V and 3 from J; bases not matched to a gene: 8. Germline assignment: CDR1 MDHEN and CDR2 SYDVKM. This CDR3 comprises 16 residues. The CDR3 spells CASTHPGLAGKETQYF. The CDR3 nucleotides are TGTGCCAGCACTCATCCGGGACTAGCGGGGAAAGAGACCCAGTACTTC.

This chain joins TRBV9 and TRBJ2-2; D is perhaps TRBD1 (5 bases). Trimming pared 4 bases from V and 12 bases from J, leaving 19 bases between. The CDR3 is made up of 14 amino acids. The V gene's germline CDR1 is SGDLS and CDR2 YYNGEE. The CDR3 spells CASSTSQGTEKLFF. The CDR3 DNA reads as TGTGCCAGCAGCACATCCCAGGGTACAGAGAAGCTGTTTTTT.

This chain connects TRBV6-6 to TRBJ1-1; a weak D match, TRBD1 (5 bases). CDR1 is MNHNY, CDR2 SVGAGI, per germline (reference sequence). This CDR3 spans 15 amino acids. Trimming cost V 0 bases and J 4 bases, with 12 bases left between them. The CDR3 is CASSYSMRGGTEAFF. For the CDR3, the DNA is TGTGCCAGCAGTTACTCGATGCGGGGGGGCACTGAAGCTTTCTTT.

The genes are TRBV2 and TRBJ2-1; D ambiguous. Germline CDR1 and CDR2: SNHLY and FYNNEI. The V and J ends lost 6 bases and 5 bases respectively, with 17 bases between them. The CDR3 totals 15 residues. The CDR3 bases are TGTGCCAGCAGACCCAGTTGGGCAGGAGACAATGAGCAGTTCTTC. Translated: CASRPSWAGDNEQFF.

The V call is TRBV5-1, the J call TRBJ2-1; D ambiguous. Between the trimmed V and J ends, which lost 0 bases and 1 base, there was a span of 8 bases. The germline V gene encodes CDR1 SGHRS and CDR2 YFSETQ. The CDR3 has 15 amino acids. CDR3 bases: TGCGCCAGCAGCTTGGTGGTGGGATCCTACAATGAGCAGTTCTTC. Translated, it gives CASSLVVGSYNEQFF.

This clone occurred many times. The V and J genes are TRBV7-9 and TRBJ2-7; the D gene is possibly TRBD1 (5 bases). CDR3 size: 13 residues. With 4 bases removed from V and 2 bases from J, the gap between germline ends came to 9 bases. The germline V gene encodes CDR1 SEHNR and CDR2 FQNEAQ (reference sequence). The CDR3: CASSSKGTYEQYF. CDR3 in DNA: TGTGCCAGCAGCTCGAAGGGGACCTACGAGCAGTACTTC.

The CDR3 coding sequence is TGTGCCAGCAGTTACGGTGTTGACTATGGCTACACCTTC. Encoded protein: CASSYGVDYGYTF. The chain has TRBV6-5 and TRBJ1-2, with unresolved D. V lost 2 bases and J lost 3, with 7 bases in between. Germline assignment: CDR1 MNHEY and CDR2 SVGAGI. There are 13 residues in the CDR3.

The sample holds many counts of this clone. This chain links TRBV7-8 with TRBJ2-7, with 7 bases fitting TRBD2. The CDR3 contains 14 residues. V lost 3 bases and J lost 2; bases outside the gene matches: 4. Looked up from germline, CDR1 is SGHVS and CDR2 is FQNEAQ. CDR3 residues: CASSFGLEAYEQYF. The CDR3 DNA reads as TGTGCCAGCAGCTTCGGACTAGAAGCCTACGAGCAGTACTTC.

The rearrangement uses TRBV15 and TRBJ2-6; D is unclear. The ends were cut back, 8 bases at V and 0 bases at J, with 14 bases in the middle. Germline V lookup: CDR1 LNHNV, CDR2 YYDKDF (reference sequence). The CDR3 runs to 16 residues. The CDR3 protein is CATSPYGLSGANVLTF. The DNA for the CDR3 is TGTGCCACCTCCCCCTATGGCCTCTCTGGGGCCAACGTCCTGACTTTC.